This section outlines one T cell receptor beta chain sequence together with its context. Antigen unknown. This entry comes from a study of T-cell memory formation after mild COVID-19. Study-wide context: Most TCR clusters belonged to a single donor.

V lost 6 bases and J lost 0, with 14 bases in between. From germline, CDR1 is MNHEY and CDR2 SVGEGT. The CDR3 has 15 residues. Study-level findings and limits: Balance between CD4 and CD8 was seen in clones contracting day 15 to 85, and a CD4+ lean was seen in later expanders. Second-wave clones reaching peak frequency on day 37 lacked confirmed SARS-CoV-2 specificity.

Barcoded TCR alpha and TCR beta cDNA libraries with UMIs came from 5'RACE using constant-segment primers. A single record per CDR3 protein comes from TCRdb applying MiXCR to the 5' RACE reads. This sample has 250,000 to 300,000 distinct CDR3 sequences, with roughly 17% found just once. The origin of this receptor is a man between 18 and 35 years old who had mild COVID-19 (a few samples of this study predate the infection). Cell type and time point are not known. The specimen sequenced was PBMCs or a T cell subset sorted from them (not recorded which). The J gene is TRBJ1-2, the V gene TRBV6-2 or TRBV6-3; D possibly corresponds to TRBD1 (5 bases). The CDR3 protein is CASSPGTRANYGYTF. CDR3 in DNA: TGTGCCAGCAGCCCCGGGACGCGGGCTAACTATGGCTACACCTTC.